What follows are 28 T cell receptor beta chains derived from one specimen sequenced in a study of T cells in Graves' hyperthyroidism and ophthalmopathy. TCR beta CDR3 region amplification was performed from RNA transcripts. The HTBI primer set was used in a first-round RT-PCR of the TCR CDR3. TCRdb reprocessed the multiplex PCR reads via MiXCR and lists one record per CDR3 protein. The table includes about 640,000 distinct CDR3 sequences, under 25% detected once. The source material was blood. The receptors shown here come from a man aged 30 to 45 with Graves' ophthalmopathy.

With respect to this clonotype: Just one base apart from a much larger clone, this may be a read error. This chain joins TRBV5-6 and TRBJ2-7; D gene unclear. From germline, CDR1 is SGHDT and CDR2 YYEEEE. The V end was cut by 2 bases, the J end by 3 bases, with 12 bases between. The CDR3 is made up of 14 amino acids. Here the CDR3 reads CASSFAGMSYEQYF. The CDR3, as DNA: TGTGCCAGCAGCTTTGCAGGAATGAGCTACGAGCAGTACTTC.

J is TRBJ2-7 and V is TRBV7-9; D is unresolved. The V end was cut by 0 bases, the J end by 5 bases, with 11 bases between. Germline CDR1 and CDR2: SEHNR and FQNEAQ (reference sequence). The length of the CDR3 is 14 residues. DNA of the CDR3: TGTGCCAGCAGCTTAGCGGAGAATGCCGACGAGCAGTACTTC. Its protein product is CASSLAENADEQYF.

This clonotype was observed many times. The gene calls are TRBV12-3 or TRBV12-4 and TRBJ2-7, with D uncertain. CDR3 length: 14 residues. V lost 2 bases and J 2 bases, leaving 10 bases between the germline ends. The CDR3 sequence is CASSLIRGAYEQYF. CDR3 bases: TGTGCCAGCAGTTTAATCCGAGGTGCCTACGAGCAGTACTTC.

The table lists this clonotype with a few counts. The gene calls are TRBV20-1 and TRBJ1-1; maybe TRBD1 (5 bases). Trimming cost V 4 bases and J 4 bases, with 10 bases left between them. Germline V gene data show CDR1 as DFQATT and CDR2 as SNEGSKA (reference sequence). CDR3 length: 12 amino acids. In DNA, the CDR3 is TGCAGTGCTAATGGAGGGGTCACTGAAGCTTTCTTT. It specifies CSANGGVTEAFF.

The rearrangement links TRBV6-2 or TRBV6-3 to TRBJ2-1; 15 bases align to TRBD2. V shed 2 bases, J shed 7 bases, and the junction held 3 bases outside the gene matches. This CDR3 is 16 amino acids long. CDR1 is MNHEY, CDR2 SVGEGT, per germline. Here the CDR3 reads CASSYPGTSGRNEQFF. The DNA for the CDR3 is TGTGCCAGCAGTTACCCAGGGACTAGCGGGAGGAATGAGCAGTTCTTC.

In this sample, this clonotype turned up once. The chain employs TRBV4-3 and TRBJ2-2, with 10 bases aligning to TRBD2. This CDR3 is built from 19 residues. The V gene end was trimmed by 0 bases and the J gene end by 0 bases; junction bases not matched to a gene: 7. Per germline, CDR1 LGHNA and CDR2 YSLEER. This CDR3 is CASSQDLRLAGTNTGELFF. The CDR3 bases are TGCGCCAGCAGCCAAGATCTCCGACTAGCGGGTACGAACACCGGGGAGCTGTTTTTT.

The chain employs TRBV30 and TRBJ2-1; D is tentatively TRBD1 or TRBD2 (5 bases each). Per the germline V gene, CDR1 is GTSNPN and CDR2 is SVGIG (reference sequence). The CDR3 extends over 13 amino acids. V was trimmed by 8 bases and J by 1 base, leaving 12 bases between them. The CDR3 spells CAGFRESYNEQFF. CDR3 coding DNA: TGTGCCGGCTTCAGGGAGTCCTACAATGAGCAGTTCTTC.

This chain links TRBV7-3 with TRBJ2-5; 10 bases match TRBD2. Trimming removed 2 bases from V and 5 bases from J; junction bases left unmatched: 11. This CDR3 contains 17 residues. In germline, CDR1 is SGHTA, CDR2 FQGTGA. CDR3 loop: CASSLVTSGKGKETQYF. The CDR3 DNA follows: TGTGCCAGCAGCTTAGTTACTAGCGGGAAGGGCAAGGAGACCCAGTACTTC. Combining the CDR3 with reference TRBV7-3 and TRBJ2-5 gives the whole variable domain GAGVSQTPSNKVTEKGKYVELRCDPISGHTALYWYRQSLGQGPEFLIYFQGTGAADDSGLPNDRFFAVRPEGSVSTLKIQRTERGDSAVYLCASSLVTSGKGKETQYFGPGTRLLVL.

CDR3 amino acids: CAWSPPGRGGNTIYF. CDR3 nucleotide sequence: TGTGCCTGGAGTCCCCCGGGTAGGGGTGGAAACACCATATATTTT. V gene TRBV30 combines with J gene TRBJ1-3, with D possibly being TRBD1 (5 bases). CDR3 length: 15 amino acids. Germline CDR1 is GTSNPN and CDR2 is SVGIG (reference sequence). Trimming cost V 2 bases and J 3 bases, with 14 bases left between them.

This clonotype was recorded many times. The chain recombines TRBV28 with TRBJ2-7; 8 bases fit TRBD2. The CDR3 extends over 17 amino acids. Trimming took 4 bases from V and 0 from J; bases not matched to a gene: 11. Germline lookup yields CDR1 MDHEN and CDR2 SYDVKM. This CDR3 reads CASSSPSQLAVSYEQYF. The CDR3, as DNA: TGTGCCAGCAGTTCGCCGTCCCAACTAGCGGTCTCCTACGAGCAGTACTTC.

The sample holds a few counts of this clonotype. V is TRBV13 and J is TRBJ2-2, with TRBD1 identical over 10 bases. The V gene's germline CDR1 is PRHDT and CDR2 FYEKMQ (reference sequence). This CDR3 contains 16 residues. V trimming: 5 bases; J trimming: 4 bases; junction bases outside the gene matches: 7. The CDR3 sequence: CASSPRQGAGTGELFF. CDR3 coding DNA: TGTGCCAGCAGCCCTCGACAGGGGGCGGGCACCGGGGAGCTGTTTTTT.

This sequence joins TRBV20-1 and TRBJ2-5; perhaps TRBD2 as D (6 bases). From germline, CDR1 is DFQATT and CDR2 SNEGSKA (reference sequence). CDR3 size: 14 residues. Deletions cut 0 bases from V and 3 bases from J, with 11 bases between. CDR3 protein: CSAREPGAKETQYF. The CDR3 nucleotides are TGCAGTGCTAGAGAACCGGGAGCCAAAGAGACCCAGTACTTC.

This clonotype was counted only a few times. V and J are TRBV20-1 and TRBJ2-2, with D hard to call. The V gene lost 3 bases and the J gene lost 5 bases, with 13 bases spanning the gap. There are 14 residues in the CDR3. Germline CDR1 is DFQATT and CDR2 is SNEGSKA (reference sequence). CDR3 in DNA: TGCAGTGCTAGGATCCGATCAAGAACCGGGGAGCTGTTTTTT. Protein product: CSARIRSRTGELFF.

This clonotype came up a few times. Here the CDR3 DNA reads TGCAGCGTTGTTGGGGCGGCCAGGGGAGGCTACAATGAGCAGTTCTTC. It is translated as CSVVGAARGGYNEQFF. The gene calls are TRBV29-1 and TRBJ2-1; either TRBD1 or TRBD2 may fit D (6 bases each). Germline values: CDR1 SQVTM, CDR2 ANQGSEA. Trimming stripped 4 bases from V and 3 bases from J, with 19 bases between. The CDR3 contains 16 residues.

V is TRBV9 and J is TRBJ1-2, with TRBD1 identical over 8 bases. From germline, CDR1 is SGDLS and CDR2 YYNGEE. The V segment lost 4 bases and the J segment 8 bases; nucleotides outside the gene matches: 10. This CDR3 is built from 14 residues. This CDR3 reads CASSPDPGGRGYTF. The CDR3 bases are TGTGCCAGCAGCCCAGATCCAGGGGGCCGCGGCTACACCTTC.

The V and J genes are TRBV5-8 and TRBJ2-3; TRBD1 might be the D (6 bases). The CDR3 loop spans 15 amino acids. V dropped 4 bases and J dropped 2 bases, with 14 bases sitting between them. Germline CDR1 is SGHTS and CDR2 is YDEGEE. The CDR3 sequence is CASSVWGPSTDTQYF. The CDR3 nucleotides read TGTGCCAGCAGCGTCTGGGGGCCCTCCACAGATACGCAGTATTTT.

This clonotype was found many times. V gene TRBV27 combines with J gene TRBJ2-7; TRBD1 matches 9 bases. CDR3 length equals 14 residues. The J segment lost 5 bases and the V segment lost 0 bases, leaving 2 bases of the junction unmatched. CDR1 is MNHEY and CDR2 is SMNVEV in the germline V gene (reference sequence). CDR3 amino acids: CASSLSRDRDEQYF. In DNA, the CDR3 is TGTGCCAGCAGTTTATCACGGGACAGGGACGAGCAGTACTTC.

This clonotype was seen ten or more times. The chain links TRBV12-3 or TRBV12-4 to TRBJ1-5, with D possibly matching TRBD1 (5 bases). Trimming removed 3 bases from V and 3 bases from J, with 9 bases in between. The CDR3 has 14 amino acids. CDR3 sequence reads: CASSLADTNQPQHF. CDR3 DNA sequence: TGTGCCAGCAGTTTGGCGGACACCAATCAGCCCCAGCATTTT.

This clonotype appeared a few times. J is TRBJ2-7 and V is TRBV5-1; D is undetermined. Germline V gene data show CDR1 as SGHRS and CDR2 as YFSETQ. The CDR3 contains 14 residues. Trimming removed 0 bases from V and 3 bases from J, with 10 bases in between. CDR3 sequence (DNA): TGCGCCAGCAGCTTGGGGACGGTCGACTACGAGCAGTACTTC. Protein sequence: CASSLGTVDYEQYF.

The rearrangement uses TRBV20-1 and TRBJ2-1, with 11 bases that match TRBD2. This CDR3 contains 15 residues. CDR1 is DFQATT, CDR2 SNEGSKA, per germline (reference sequence). Unmatched junction bases numbered 7, after V lost 3 bases and J lost 6 bases. The CDR3: CSARPLAGVFNEQFF. CDR3 DNA sequence: TGCAGTGCTAGGCCACTAGCGGGAGTTTTCAATGAGCAGTTCTTC.

In its sample, this clonotype was seen many times. The V call is TRBV27, the J call TRBJ1-1, with a tentative D call TRBD1 (6 bases). Germline V gene sequence: CDR1 MNHEY, CDR2 SMNVEV (reference sequence). V was cut by 2 bases and J by 5 bases, with 15 bases left in between. This CDR3 contains 15 residues. The CDR3 region is CASSLGGKGSTEAFF. The CDR3 nucleotides are TGTGCCAGCAGTTTAGGGGGCAAAGGGTCGACTGAAGCTTTCTTT.

V is TRBV7-9 and J is TRBJ2-2, with 7 bases that match TRBD1. Trimming removed 6 bases from V and 7 bases from J; junction bases left unmatched: 8. The CDR3 totals 14 residues. CDR1 SEHNR and CDR2 FQNEAQ come from the germline V gene (reference sequence). The CDR3 DNA reads TGTGCCAGCAGTCAGACAGGGAGAGGCGGGGAGCTGTTTTTT. It specifies CASSQTGRGGELFF.

The chain couples TRBV19 to TRBJ2-1; 10 positions match TRBD2. Germline trimming cut 8 bases from V and 3 bases from J; bases unmatched to any gene: 7. The CDR3 length is 15 residues. Germline V gene lookup returns CDR1 LNHDA and CDR2 SQIVND (reference sequence). The DNA of the CDR3 is TGTGCCAGTGCGACCGGGACTAGCGACTACAATGAGCAGTTCTTC. Translating it yields CASATGTSDYNEQFF.

This chain joins TRBV20-1 and TRBJ2-3; D might be TRBD2 (6 bases). Germline V lookup: CDR1 DFQATT, CDR2 SNEGSKA (reference sequence). Trimming took off 0 bases at V and 6 bases at J, with 10 bases between the two ends. CDR3 length equals 13 residues. The CDR3, as DNA: TGCAGTGCTAGAGACGGGAGTCGCGATACGCAGTATTTT. This encodes CSARDGSRDTQYF.

The rearrangement joins TRBV25-1 to TRBJ1-6; D gene unclear. Germline CDR1 MGHDK, CDR2 SYGVNS. The CDR3 is 13 amino acids. The V and J ends lost 4 bases and 6 bases respectively, with 7 bases between them. In DNA form, the CDR3 reads TGTGCCAGCAGTGCTGGCGGTAATTCACCCCTCCACTTT. Translating gives CASSAGGNSPLHF.

There are many counts of this clonotype. J is TRBJ2-1 and V is TRBV11-2, with 7 bases matching TRBD2. The CDR3 covers 15 residues. V shed 6 bases and J 2 bases; nucleotides not matched to a gene: 7. Germline V gene lookup returns CDR1 SGHAT and CDR2 FQNNGV. In nucleotides, the CDR3 is TGTGCCAGCAGTTTCATAGCGGGCGCCTACAATGAGCAGTTCTTC. Encoded protein: CASSFIAGAYNEQFF. Filled out from reference TRBV11-2 and TRBJ2-1, the complete variable domain reads EAGVAQSPRYKIIEKRQSVAFWCNPISGHATLYWYQQILGQGPKLLIQFQNNGVVDDSQLPKDRFSAERLKGVDSTLKIQPAKLEDSAVYLCASSFIAGAYNEQFFGPGTRLTVL.

This chain joins TRBV27 and TRBJ2-7, with D possibly TRBD1 on 6 matching bases. Germline CDR1 and CDR2: MNHEY and SMNVEV (reference sequence). The CDR3 spans 15 residues. Trimming stripped 5 bases from V and 0 bases from J, with 14 bases between. The CDR3 here is CASSRTALSSYEQYF. The CDR3 nucleotides read TGTGCCAGCAGTAGGACAGCATTAAGCTCCTACGAGCAGTACTTC.

The table lists this clonotype with a few counts. This chain joins TRBV7-2 and TRBJ1-5; unclear D gene. The CDR3 covers 13 residues. Trimming took 5 bases from V and 4 from J, leaving 9 bases between them. From germline, CDR1 is SGHTA and CDR2 FQGNSA. CDR3 sequence reads: CASSQRENQPQHF. CDR3 sequence (DNA): TGTGCCAGCAGCCAAAGGGAGAATCAGCCCCAGCATTTT.